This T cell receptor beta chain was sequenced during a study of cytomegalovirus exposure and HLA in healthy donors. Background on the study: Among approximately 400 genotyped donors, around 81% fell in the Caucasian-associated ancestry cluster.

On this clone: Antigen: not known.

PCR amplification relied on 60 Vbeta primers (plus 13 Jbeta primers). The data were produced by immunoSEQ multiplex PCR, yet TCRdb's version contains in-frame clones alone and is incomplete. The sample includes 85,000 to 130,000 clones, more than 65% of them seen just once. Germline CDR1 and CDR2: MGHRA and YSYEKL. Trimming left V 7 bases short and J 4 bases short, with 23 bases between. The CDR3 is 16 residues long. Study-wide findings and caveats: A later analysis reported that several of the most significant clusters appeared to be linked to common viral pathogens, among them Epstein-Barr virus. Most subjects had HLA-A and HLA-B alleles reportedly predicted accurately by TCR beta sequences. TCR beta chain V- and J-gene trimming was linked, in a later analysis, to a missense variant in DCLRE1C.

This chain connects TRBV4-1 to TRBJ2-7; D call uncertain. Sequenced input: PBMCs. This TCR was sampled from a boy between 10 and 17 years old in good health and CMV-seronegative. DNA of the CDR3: TGCGCCAGCACCCCATCCAGACTCGATCTCCGGTACGAGCAGTACTTC. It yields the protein CASTPSRLDLRYEQYF.